This TCR beta chain was retrieved from a study of human T cells and chemical hapten exposure. The CDR3 is 11 residues long. V lost 6 bases, J lost 4 bases, and 6 bases lay in between. Time point in this sample: patch test 1, 2 weeks after DPC sensitization. The treatment: therapeutic diphenylcyclopropenone sensitization with weekly scalp DPC. The library gave individual cDNA molecules unique molecular identifiers. TCRdb re-called the RACE reads with MiXCR, one entry per CDR3 protein. The table has fewer than 95,000 distinct CDR3 sequences, 10% to 13% seen once; the top ten hold 2.2%. The sample consisted of whole blood, taken in connection with sensitization to the hapten diphenylcyclopropenone (DPC). The chain couples TRBV12-3 or TRBV12-4 to TRBJ1-1, with unresolved D. The receptor was isolated from a man aged 40-49 years with alopecia areata. Some clones in this sample may be carry-over from other donors' samples. The CDR3 nucleotides are TGTGCCAGCAGCCATGGCACTGAAGCTTTCTTT. Protein product: CASSHGTEAFF.